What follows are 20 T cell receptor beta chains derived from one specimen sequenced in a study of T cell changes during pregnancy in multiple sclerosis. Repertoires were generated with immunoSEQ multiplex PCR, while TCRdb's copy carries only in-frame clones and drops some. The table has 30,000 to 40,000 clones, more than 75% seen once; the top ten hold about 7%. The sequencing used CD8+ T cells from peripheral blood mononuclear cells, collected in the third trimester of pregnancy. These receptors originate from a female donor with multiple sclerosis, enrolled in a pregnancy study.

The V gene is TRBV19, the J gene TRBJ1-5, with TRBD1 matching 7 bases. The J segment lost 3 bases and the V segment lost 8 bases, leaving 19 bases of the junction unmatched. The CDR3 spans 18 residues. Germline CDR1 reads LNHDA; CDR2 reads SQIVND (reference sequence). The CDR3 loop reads CASQRDRLTEEINQPQHF. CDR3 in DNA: TGTGCCAGTCAAAGGGACAGACTAACAGAAGAAATCAATCAGCCCCAGCATTTT.

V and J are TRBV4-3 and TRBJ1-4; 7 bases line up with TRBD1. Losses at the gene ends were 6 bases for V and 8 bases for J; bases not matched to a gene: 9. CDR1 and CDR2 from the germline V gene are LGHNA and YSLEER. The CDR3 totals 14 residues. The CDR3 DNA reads TGCGCCAGCAGAGGGACAGATGATCTAGAAAAACTGTTTTTT. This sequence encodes CASRGTDDLEKLFF.

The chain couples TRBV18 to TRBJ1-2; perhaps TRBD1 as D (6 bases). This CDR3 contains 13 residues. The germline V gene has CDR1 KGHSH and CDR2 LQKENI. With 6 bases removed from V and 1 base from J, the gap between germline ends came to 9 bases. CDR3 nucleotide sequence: TGTGCCAGCTCGAACAGGGTTAACTATGGCTACACCTTC. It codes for CASSNRVNYGYTF.

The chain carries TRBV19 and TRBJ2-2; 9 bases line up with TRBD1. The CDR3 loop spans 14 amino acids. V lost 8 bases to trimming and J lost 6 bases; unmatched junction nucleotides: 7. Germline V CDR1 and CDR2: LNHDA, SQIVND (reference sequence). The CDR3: CASHRGRRAGELFF. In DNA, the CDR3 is TGTGCCAGTCACAGGGGGCGCAGGGCCGGGGAGCTGTTTTTT.

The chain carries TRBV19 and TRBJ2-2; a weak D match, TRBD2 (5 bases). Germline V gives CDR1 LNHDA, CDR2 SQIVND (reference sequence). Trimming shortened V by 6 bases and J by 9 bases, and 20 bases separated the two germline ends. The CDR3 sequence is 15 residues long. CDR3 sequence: CASSIPSRPPWELFF. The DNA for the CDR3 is TGTGCCAGTAGCATACCTAGCCGGCCTCCGTGGGAGCTGTTTTTT.

The CDR3 protein is CASSLTGFGRETEAFF. In DNA, the CDR3 is TGTGCCAGCAGTTTAACAGGATTCGGGCGTGAGACTGAAGCTTTCTTT. The chain employs TRBV6-5 and TRBJ1-1; TRBD1 might be the D (5 bases). Per the germline V gene, CDR1 is MNHEY and CDR2 is SVGAGI. V was shortened by 4 bases and J by 5 bases, with 20 bases between the two germline ends. The CDR3 extends over 16 amino acids.

CDR3 coding DNA: TGTGCCAGCAGTGAATACTCTGGGGCCAACGTCCTGACTTTC. Translated: CASSEYSGANVLTF. This chain joins TRBV2 and TRBJ2-6; D ambiguous. The germline CDR1 and CDR2 sequences are SNHLY and FYNNEI. V lost 2 bases, J lost 0 bases, and 2 bases lay in between. The CDR3 is 14 residues long.

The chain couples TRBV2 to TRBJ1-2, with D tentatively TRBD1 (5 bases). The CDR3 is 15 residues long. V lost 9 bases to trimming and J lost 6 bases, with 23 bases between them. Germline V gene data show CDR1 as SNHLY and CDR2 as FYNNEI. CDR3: CARTATPTREDGYTF. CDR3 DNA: TGTGCCAGAACGGCTACCCCAACCAGGGAGGATGGCTACACCTTC.

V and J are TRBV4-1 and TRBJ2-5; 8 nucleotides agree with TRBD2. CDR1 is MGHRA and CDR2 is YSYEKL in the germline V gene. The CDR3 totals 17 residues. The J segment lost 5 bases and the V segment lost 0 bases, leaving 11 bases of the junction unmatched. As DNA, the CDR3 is TGCGCCAGCAGCCAAGAAGGGGACGGGGGGGCCGGGGAGACCCAGTACTTC. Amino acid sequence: CASSQEGDGGAGETQYF.

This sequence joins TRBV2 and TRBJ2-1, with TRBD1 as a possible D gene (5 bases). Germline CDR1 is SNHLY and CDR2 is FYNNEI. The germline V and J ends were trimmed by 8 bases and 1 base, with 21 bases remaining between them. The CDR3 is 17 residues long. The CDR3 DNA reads TGTGCCAGCCTAATCACCGACAGTAGACATTCCTACAATGAGCAGTTCTTC. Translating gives CASLITDSRHSYNEQFF.

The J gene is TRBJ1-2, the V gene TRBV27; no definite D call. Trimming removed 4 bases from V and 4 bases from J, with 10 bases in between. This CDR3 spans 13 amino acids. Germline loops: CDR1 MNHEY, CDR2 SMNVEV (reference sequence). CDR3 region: CASSSLRSYGYTF. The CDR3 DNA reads TGTGCCAGCAGTTCCCTCAGGTCCTATGGCTACACCTTC.

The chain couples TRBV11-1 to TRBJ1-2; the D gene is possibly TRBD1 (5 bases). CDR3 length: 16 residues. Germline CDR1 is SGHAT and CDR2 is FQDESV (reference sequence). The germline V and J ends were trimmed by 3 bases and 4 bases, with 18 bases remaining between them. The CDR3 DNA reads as TGTGCCAGCAGCTTGGGAGGAGCTAGCAGGGCCTATGGCTACACCTTC. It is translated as CASSLGGASRAYGYTF.

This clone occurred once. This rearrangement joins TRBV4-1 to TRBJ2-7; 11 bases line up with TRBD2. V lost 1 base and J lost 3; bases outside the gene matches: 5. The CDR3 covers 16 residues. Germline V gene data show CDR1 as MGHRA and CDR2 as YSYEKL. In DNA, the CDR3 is TGCGCCAGCAGCCAAGTCCTAGCGGGGGGTAACTACGAGCAGTACTTC. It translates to CASSQVLAGGNYEQYF.

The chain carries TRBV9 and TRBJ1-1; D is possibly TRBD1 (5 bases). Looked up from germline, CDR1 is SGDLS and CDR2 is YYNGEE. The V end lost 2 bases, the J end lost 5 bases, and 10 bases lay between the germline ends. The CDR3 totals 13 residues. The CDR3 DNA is TGTGCCAGCAGCGTTACAGGAAAGACTGAAGCTTTCTTT. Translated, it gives CASSVTGKTEAFF.

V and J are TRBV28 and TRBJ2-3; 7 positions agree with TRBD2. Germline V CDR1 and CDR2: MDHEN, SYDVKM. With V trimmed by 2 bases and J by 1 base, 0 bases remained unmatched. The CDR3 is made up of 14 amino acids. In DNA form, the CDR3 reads TGTGCCAGCAGTTTAGCGGGGGGCACAGATACGCAGTATTTT. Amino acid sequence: CASSLAGGTDTQYF.

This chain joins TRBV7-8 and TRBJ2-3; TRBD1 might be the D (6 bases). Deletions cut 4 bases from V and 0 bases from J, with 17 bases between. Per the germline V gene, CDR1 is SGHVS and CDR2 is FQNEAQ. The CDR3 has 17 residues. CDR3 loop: CASSSLPGTLSTDTQYF. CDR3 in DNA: TGTGCCAGCAGCTCCCTCCCCGGGACACTTAGCACAGATACGCAGTATTTT.

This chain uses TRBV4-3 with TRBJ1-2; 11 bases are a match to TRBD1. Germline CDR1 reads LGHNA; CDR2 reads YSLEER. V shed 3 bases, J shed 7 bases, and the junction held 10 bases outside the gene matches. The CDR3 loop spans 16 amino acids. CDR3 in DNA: TGCGCCAGCAGCCATATCCAAGGACAGGGGGCGGGTGGCTACACCTTC. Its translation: CASSHIQGQGAGGYTF.

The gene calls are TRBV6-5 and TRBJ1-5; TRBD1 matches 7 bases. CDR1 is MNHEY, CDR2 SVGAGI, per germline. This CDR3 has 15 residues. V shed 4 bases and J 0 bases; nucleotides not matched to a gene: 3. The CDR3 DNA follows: TGTGCCAGCAGTTTGCACAGGGGTAGCAATCAGCCCCAGCATTTT. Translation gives CASSLHRGSNQPQHF.

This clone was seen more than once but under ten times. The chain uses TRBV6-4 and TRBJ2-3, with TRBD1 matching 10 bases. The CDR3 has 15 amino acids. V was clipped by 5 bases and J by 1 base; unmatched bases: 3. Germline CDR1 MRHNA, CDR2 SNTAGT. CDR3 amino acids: CASSSGTGGTDTQYF. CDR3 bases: TGTGCCAGCAGTTCCGGGACAGGGGGCACAGATACGCAGTATTTT.

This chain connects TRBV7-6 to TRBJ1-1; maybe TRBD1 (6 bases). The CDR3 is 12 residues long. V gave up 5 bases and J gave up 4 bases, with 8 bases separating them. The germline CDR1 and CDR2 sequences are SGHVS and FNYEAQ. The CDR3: CASSAGATEAFF. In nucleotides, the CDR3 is TGTGCCAGCAGCGCAGGGGCCACTGAAGCTTTCTTT.